The 7 T cell receptor beta chains below come from one sample, sequenced in a study of blood T cell repertoires in COVID-19. Data came from immunoSEQ multiplex PCR; TCRdb stores just in-frame clones and leaves some out. The top ten hold roughly 29% of the sample, which has roughly 23,000 clones, 85% to 90% seen once. Material for sequencing was peripheral blood. The receptors were gathered from a man between 65 and 85 years old with COVID-19, enrolled during active disease.

The rearrangement links TRBV21-1 to TRBJ2-1; TRBD2 is taken as the D call from the table, unchecked against the DNA. TRBV21-1 is assigned pseudogene status. This CDR3 is built from 18 residues. As DNA, the CDR3 is TGTGCCAGCACCAAGCTGGATTCCGGGACTAGCTCGTTCAATGAGCAGTTCTTC. As protein: CASTKLDSGTSSFNEQFF.

The V call is TRBV5-1, the J call TRBJ2-1; maybe TRBD2 (5 bases). CDR1 and CDR2 (germline): SGHRS, YFSETQ. The V gene lost 4 bases and the J gene lost 0 bases, with 11 bases spanning the gap. This CDR3 region has 15 residues. CDR3 amino acids: CASSHDYSSYNEQFF. The DNA of the CDR3 is TGCGCCAGCAGCCACGACTATAGCTCCTACAATGAGCAGTTCTTC.

CDR3 sequence: CASRDSGQPREKLFF. As DNA, the CDR3 is TGTGCCAGTAGGGACTCCGGACAGCCACGTGAAAAACTGTTTTTT. The V gene is TRBV19, the J gene TRBJ1-4, with D perhaps matching TRBD1 (6 bases). The CDR3 sequence is 15 residues long. CDR1 and CDR2 from the germline V gene are LNHDA and SQIVND (reference sequence). Trimming pared 6 bases from V and 7 bases from J, leaving 18 bases between.

The chain couples TRBV6-5 to TRBJ2-7, with 11 bases that match TRBD1. V shed 2 bases, J shed 5 bases, and the junction held 5 bases outside the gene matches. Looked up from germline, CDR1 is MNHEY and CDR2 is SVGAGI. The CDR3 is 15 amino acids. For the CDR3, the DNA is TGTGCCAGCAGTTACGGGACAGGGGGTTTACACGAGCAGTACTTC. Translating gives CASSYGTGGLHEQYF.

This clone has more than one count but fewer than ten. This chain connects TRBV6-6 to TRBJ1-4; the match to TRBD1 covers 11 bases. The length of the CDR3 is 16 residues. The germline gives CDR1 MNHNY, CDR2 SVGAGI (reference sequence). After removal of 0 bases from V and 5 bases from J, the junction contained 2 bases not matched to a gene. The CDR3 here is CASSYSGQGANEKLFF. CDR3 DNA sequence: TGTGCCAGCAGTTACTCAGGACAGGGGGCCAATGAAAAACTGTTTTTT.

This chain connects TRBV5-1 to TRBJ2-7; TRBD1 matches at 8 bases. This CDR3 contains 14 residues. Germline CDR1 reads SGHRS; CDR2 reads YFSETQ. V was pared by 3 bases and J by 5 bases, with 7 bases of the junction left unmatched. The CDR3 protein is CASSYLAGGDEQYF. CDR3 sequence (DNA): TGCGCCAGCAGCTACCTCGCAGGGGGCGACGAGCAGTACTTC.

The chain joins TRBV5-1 to TRBJ1-3; possibly TRBD1 for D (6 bases). The V end was cut by 4 bases, the J end by 0 bases, with 11 bases between. CDR1 SGHRS and CDR2 YFSETQ come from the germline V gene. This CDR3 contains 15 residues. CDR3 DNA sequence: TGCGCCAGCAGCCTGACAGGCATCTCTGGAAACACCATATATTTT. Residues: CASSLTGISGNTIYF.